The 21 T cell receptor beta chains presented below share a single source sample, sequenced in a study of blood T cell repertoires in COVID-19. The table came from immunoSEQ multiplex PCR; TCRdb's copy has only in-frame clones and leaves some out. This sample has approximately 50,000 clones, with around 85% found just once. The sequencing input was peripheral blood. The receptors were gathered from a human donor in a cohort sampled during active COVID-19.

The chain recombines TRBV3-1 (or the pseudogene TRBV3-2) with TRBJ1-1; D is perhaps TRBD1 (6 bases). This CDR3 comprises 15 residues. The V gene's germline CDR1 is LGHDT and CDR2 YNNKEL (reference sequence). V was trimmed by 4 bases and J by 8 bases, leaving 20 bases between them. CDR3 bases: TGTGCCAGCAGCCGGCTATCACAGGGCCTTGCCGAAGCTTTCTTT. It codes for CASSRLSQGLAEAFF.

The rearrangement links TRBV2 to TRBJ2-1, with 11 bases aligning to TRBD2. The germline V gene encodes CDR1 SNHLY and CDR2 FYNNEI. CDR3 size: 16 residues. Germline trimming cut 5 bases from V and 4 bases from J; bases unmatched to any gene: 7. DNA of the CDR3: TGTGCCAGCAGTCCCATACTAGCGGGGGCTTACAATGAGCAGTTCTTC. Translation: CASSPILAGAYNEQFF.

The chain joins TRBV3-1 (or the pseudogene TRBV3-2) to TRBJ1-6; perhaps TRBD1 as D (5 bases). This CDR3 has 13 amino acids. The ends were cut back, 3 bases at V and 7 bases at J, with 7 bases in the middle. Germline loops: CDR1 LGHDT, CDR2 YNNKEL (reference sequence). The CDR3 protein is CASSQGRNSPLHF. In DNA form, the CDR3 reads TGTGCCAGCAGCCAGGGGCGGAATTCACCCCTCCACTTT.

The rearrangement joins TRBV21-1 to TRBJ1-1. TRBV21-1 constitutes a pseudogene. The CDR3 sequence is 15 residues long. Here the CDR3 reads CASSKDPGWNTEAFF. The CDR3 nucleotides are TGTGCCAGCAGCAAAGATCCGGGGTGGAACACTGAAGCTTTCTTT.

The rearrangement joins TRBV10-3 to TRBJ1-2; 7 bases fit TRBD1. The V and J ends lost 6 bases and 7 bases, in that order; junction bases with no gene match: 8. This CDR3 is 13 amino acids long. Germline V gene sequence: CDR1 ENHRY, CDR2 SYGVKD. CDR3: CAISQGEETGYTF. The CDR3, as DNA: TGTGCCATCAGCCAGGGGGAGGAAACTGGCTACACCTTC.

V usage is TRBV19 and J usage is TRBJ2-2; 7 nucleotides align to TRBD2. Germline V gene lookup returns CDR1 LNHDA and CDR2 SQIVND (reference sequence). This CDR3 has 14 residues. Losses at the gene ends were 1 base for V and 4 bases for J; bases not matched to a gene: 0. CDR3 nucleotide sequence: TGTGCCAGTAGTATAGGGGGGGGCACCGGGGAGCTGTTTTTT. Translating it yields CASSIGGGTGELFF.

The chain employs TRBV5-1 and TRBJ2-3; 8 positions agree with TRBD2. The CDR3 runs 18 residues. V was pared by 3 bases and J by 4 bases, with 16 bases of the junction left unmatched. Germline V gene lookup returns CDR1 SGHRS and CDR2 YFSETQ. DNA for the CDR3: TGCGCCAGCAGCTCCTTTAGTGTTGGTAGCGGGATTGCAGATACGCAGTATTTT. This sequence encodes CASSSFSVGSGIADTQYF.

This chain connects TRBV7-2 to TRBJ2-3; D is uncertain. The CDR3 runs 13 residues. V gave up 0 bases and J gave up 4 bases, with 5 bases separating them. CDR1 is SGHTA and CDR2 is FQGNSA in the germline V gene. CDR3 loop: CASSLAGADTQYF. The CDR3 bases are TGTGCCAGCAGCTTAGCTGGAGCAGATACGCAGTATTTT.

The count of this clone is one. This chain connects TRBV12-3 or TRBV12-4 to TRBJ2-3, with no clear D. There are 12 residues in the CDR3. The germline V and J ends were trimmed by 4 bases and 5 bases, with 7 bases remaining between them. Here the CDR3 reads CASSSTGDTQYF. The CDR3 DNA reads as TGTGCCAGCAGTTCTACGGGAGATACGCAGTATTTT.

The chain employs TRBV7-8 and TRBJ1-3; TRBD1 matches at 12 bases. From germline, CDR1 is SGHVS and CDR2 FQNEAQ. This CDR3 comprises 17 residues. Germline trimming cut 2 bases from V and 2 bases from J; bases unmatched to any gene: 4. The CDR3: CASSLMGTGGAGNTIYF. The CDR3 region has the DNA TGTGCCAGCAGCTTAATGGGGACAGGGGGCGCTGGAAACACCATATATTTT.

V is TRBV9 and J is TRBJ2-1; 8 nucleotides match TRBD1. The J segment lost 9 bases and the V segment lost 0 bases, leaving 8 bases of the junction unmatched. The germline CDR1 and CDR2 sequences are SGDLS and YYNGEE. This CDR3 is 15 amino acids long. CDR3 DNA: TGTGCCAGCAGCGTAGGGACAGGGCGTTATGGTGAGCAGTTCTTC. It is translated as CASSVGTGRYGEQFF.

This clone was seen only once. V gene TRBV27 combines with J gene TRBJ1-5; perhaps TRBD1 as D (6 bases). This CDR3 contains 17 residues. V lost 1 base and J 4 bases, leaving 17 bases between the germline ends. Germline assignment: CDR1 MNHEY and CDR2 SMNVEV (reference sequence). In DNA form, the CDR3 reads TGTGCCAGCAGTTTATATGGGGGCGGGGGTGCAAATCAGCCCCAGCATTTT. It translates to CASSLYGGGGANQPQHF.

V gene TRBV19 combines with J gene TRBJ1-4; TRBD1 is a possible D gene (6 bases). The CDR3 has 14 amino acids. The germline CDR1 and CDR2 sequences are LNHDA and SQIVND (reference sequence). The germline V and J ends were trimmed by 7 bases and 10 bases, with 19 bases remaining between them. The CDR3, as DNA: TGTGCCAGTACAACCCTCATCTCAGGGGCAAAACTGTTTTTT. As protein: CASTTLISGAKLFF.

This chain uses TRBV5-1 with TRBJ2-1; 9 nucleotides align to TRBD1. V shed 2 bases and J 8 bases; nucleotides not matched to a gene: 11. Germline CDR1 and CDR2: SGHRS and YFSETQ. CDR3 length: 16 amino acids. The chain's CDR3 is CASSLTGTGFVDEQFF. In nucleotides, the CDR3 is TGCGCCAGCAGCTTAACCGGGACAGGGTTCGTCGATGAGCAGTTCTTC. The whole variable domain, filled in from reference TRBV5-1 and TRBJ2-1, reads KAGVTQTPRYLIKTRGQQVTLSCSPISGHRSVSWYQQTPGQGLQFLFEYFSETQRNKGNFPGRFSGRQFSNSRSEMNVSTLELGDSALYLCASSLTGTGFVDEQFFGPGTRLTVL.

The V gene is TRBV28, the J gene TRBJ1-2; D is perhaps TRBD1 (6 bases). Trimming pared 8 bases from V and 0 bases from J, leaving 16 bases between. This CDR3 contains 15 residues. Looked up from germline, CDR1 is MDHEN and CDR2 is SYDVKM. In DNA, the CDR3 is TGTGCCAGCTGGGGGGGCGGGGCCCCTAACTATGGCTACACCTTC. Protein product: CASWGGGAPNYGYTF.

V is TRBV19 and J is TRBJ1-2; D possibly corresponds to TRBD1 (6 bases). The CDR3 length is 12 residues. Germline V gives CDR1 LNHDA, CDR2 SQIVND (reference sequence). V was trimmed by 3 bases and J by 6 bases, leaving 8 bases between them. DNA of the CDR3: TGTGCCAGTAGTATGAGGACAGATGGCTACACCTTC. Its protein is CASSMRTDGYTF.

The J gene is TRBJ2-2, the V gene TRBV6-1; possible D gene TRBD2, 6 bases. The V and J ends lost 3 bases and 2 bases respectively, with 16 bases between them. There are 17 residues in the CDR3. CDR1 and CDR2 from the germline V gene are MNHNS and SASEGT. The DNA of the CDR3 is TGTGCCAGCAGTGACCTAGCGAGGAGGGGTAACACCGGGGAGCTGTTTTTT. It yields the protein CASSDLARRGNTGELFF.

The rearrangement uses TRBV9 and TRBJ1-2; D might be TRBD1 (5 bases). Germline V CDR1 and CDR2: SGDLS, YYNGEE. Trimming removed 2 bases from V and 3 bases from J, with 11 bases in between. The CDR3 is 14 residues long. CDR3 loop: CASSVGGVDYGYTF. In DNA form, the CDR3 reads TGTGCCAGCAGCGTTGGGGGGGTGGACTATGGCTACACCTTC.

This clone occurred once. This chain links TRBV29-1 with TRBJ1-1; D not certain. Germline CDR1 is SQVTM and CDR2 is ANQGSEA. The CDR3 runs to 12 residues. The V gene lost 5 bases and the J gene lost 2 bases, with 9 bases spanning the gap. CDR3 in amino acids: CSVQRRNTEAFF. In nucleotides, the CDR3 is TGCAGCGTTCAGAGGAGAAACACTGAAGCTTTCTTT.

V gene TRBV2 combines with J gene TRBJ2-1, with 11 bases matching TRBD1. The V segment lost 1 base and the J segment 8 bases; nucleotides outside the gene matches: 4. The germline V gene has CDR1 SNHLY and CDR2 FYNNEI. The CDR3 totals 15 residues. The CDR3 DNA is TGTGCCAGCAGTGAAGAGGGACAGGGGGGCGATGAGCAGTTCTTC. This gives the protein CASSEEGQGGDEQFF. The variable domain in full, with the rest retrieved from reference TRBV2 and TRBJ2-1, is EPEVTQTPSHQVTQMGQEVILRCVPISNHLYFYWYRQILGQKVEFLVSFYNNEISEKSEIFDDQFSVERPDGSNFTLKIRSTKLEDSAMYFCASSEEGQGGDEQFFGPGTRLTVL.

J is TRBJ2-2 and V is TRBV4-1, with TRBD2 matching 7 bases. The J segment lost 1 base and the V segment lost 4 bases, leaving 15 bases of the junction unmatched. The germline gives CDR1 MGHRA, CDR2 YSYEKL. The CDR3 totals 19 residues. The CDR3 loop is CASSPVWGEGLLNTGELFF. The CDR3 nucleotides are TGCGCCAGCAGCCCGGTCTGGGGGGAGGGACTCTTGAACACCGGGGAGCTGTTTTTT.